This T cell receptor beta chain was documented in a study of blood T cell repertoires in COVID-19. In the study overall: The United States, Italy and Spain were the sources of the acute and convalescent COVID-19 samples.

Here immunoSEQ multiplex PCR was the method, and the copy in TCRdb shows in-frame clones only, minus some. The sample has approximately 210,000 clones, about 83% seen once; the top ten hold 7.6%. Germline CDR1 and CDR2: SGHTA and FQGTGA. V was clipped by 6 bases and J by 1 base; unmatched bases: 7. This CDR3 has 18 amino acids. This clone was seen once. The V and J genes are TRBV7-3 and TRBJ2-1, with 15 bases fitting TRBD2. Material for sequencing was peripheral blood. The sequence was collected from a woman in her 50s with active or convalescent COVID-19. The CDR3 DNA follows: TGTGCCAGCAGTCGGACTAGCGGGAGGGCCAGGTCCTACAATGAGCAGTTCTTC. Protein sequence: CASSRTSGRARSYNEQFF. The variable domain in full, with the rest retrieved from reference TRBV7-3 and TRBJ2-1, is GAGVSQTPSNKVTEKGKYVELRCDPISGHTALYWYRQSLGQGPEFLIYFQGTGAADDSGLPNDRFFAVRPEGSVSTLKIQRTERGDSAVYLCASSRTSGRARSYNEQFFGPGTRLTVL.